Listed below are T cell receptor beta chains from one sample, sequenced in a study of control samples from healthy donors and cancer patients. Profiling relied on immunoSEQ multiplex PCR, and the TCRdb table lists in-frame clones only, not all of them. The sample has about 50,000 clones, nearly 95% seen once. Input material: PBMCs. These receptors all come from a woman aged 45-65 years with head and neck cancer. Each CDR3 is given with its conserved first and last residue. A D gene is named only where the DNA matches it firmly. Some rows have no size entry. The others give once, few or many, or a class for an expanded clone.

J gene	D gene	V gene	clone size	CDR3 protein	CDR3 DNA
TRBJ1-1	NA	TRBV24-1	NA	CATSDSTGLKAFF	TGTGCCACCAGTGATTCGACTGGCTTGAAAGCTTTCTTT
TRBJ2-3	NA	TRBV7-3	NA	CASSLSTDTQYF	TGTGCCAGCAGCTTAAGCACAGATACGCAGTATTTT
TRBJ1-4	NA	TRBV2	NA	CASSERGRANEKLFF	TGTGCCAGCAGTGAACGGGGAAGAGCTAATGAAAAACTGTTTTTT
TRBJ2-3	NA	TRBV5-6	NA	CASSESPGTDTQYF	TGTGCCAGCAGCGAATCCCCGGGGACAGATACGCAGTATTTT
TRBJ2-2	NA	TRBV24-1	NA	CATSDLGHSNTGELFF	TGTGCCACCAGTGATTTGGGACATTCGAACACCGGGGAGCTGTTTTTT
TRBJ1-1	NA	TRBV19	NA	CASKDISSVTEAFF	TGTGCCAGTAAGGACATCTCTTCGGTCACTGAAGCTTTCTTT
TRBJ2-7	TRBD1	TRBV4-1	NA	CASSPNPGTGAYEQYF	TGCGCCAGCAGCCCAAACCCCGGGACAGGGGCCTACGAGCAGTACTTC
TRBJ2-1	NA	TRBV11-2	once	CASSLEGGGVVYEQFF	TGTGCCAGCAGCTTAGAAGGTGGGGGCGTAGTCTATGAGCAGTTCTTC
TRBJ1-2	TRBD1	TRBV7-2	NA	CASSTRQGNYGYTF	TGTGCCAGCAGCACCCGACAGGGAAACTATGGCTACACCTTC
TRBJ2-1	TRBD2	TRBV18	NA	CASSQTSGMRNEQFF	TGTGCCAGCTCACAAACTAGCGGGATGAGGAATGAGCAGTTCTTC
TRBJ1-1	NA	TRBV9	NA	CASSPRSSTGTEAFF	TGTGCCAGCAGCCCGCGGTCGAGTACGGGGACTGAAGCTTTCTTT
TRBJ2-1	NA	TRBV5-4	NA	CASSPSGTQEQFF	TGTGCCAGCAGCCCCTCCGGGACTCAAGAGCAGTTCTTC
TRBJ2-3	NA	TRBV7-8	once	CASSLSRRGLFTDTQYF	TGTGCCAGCAGCTTAAGTAGGAGGGGGCTGTTCACAGATACGCAGTATTTT
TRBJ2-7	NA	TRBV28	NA	CASSLGQIITYEQYF	TGTGCCAGCAGCCTGGGACAAATTATAACCTACGAGCAGTACTTC
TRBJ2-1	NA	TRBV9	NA	CASRGVRDEQFF	TGTGCCAGCAGGGGGGTGAGGGATGAGCAGTTCTTC
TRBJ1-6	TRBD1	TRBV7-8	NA	CASSLAGQGNRSPLHF	TGTGCCAGCAGCTTAGCAGGACAGGGAAATCGATCACCCCTCCACTTT